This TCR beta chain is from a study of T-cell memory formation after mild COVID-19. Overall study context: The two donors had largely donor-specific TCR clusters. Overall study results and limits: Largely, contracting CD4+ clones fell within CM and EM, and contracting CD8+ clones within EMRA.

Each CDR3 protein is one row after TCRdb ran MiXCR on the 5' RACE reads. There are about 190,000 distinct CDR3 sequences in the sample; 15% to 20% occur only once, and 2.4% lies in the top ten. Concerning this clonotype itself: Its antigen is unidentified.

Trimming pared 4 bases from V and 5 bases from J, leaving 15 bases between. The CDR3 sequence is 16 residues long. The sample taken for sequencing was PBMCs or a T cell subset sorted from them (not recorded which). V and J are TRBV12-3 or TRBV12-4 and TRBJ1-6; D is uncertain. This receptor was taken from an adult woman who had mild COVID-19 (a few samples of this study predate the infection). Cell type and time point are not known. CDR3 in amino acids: CASSSPFGNNNSPLHF. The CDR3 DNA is TGTGCCAGCAGTTCACCTTTCGGCAACAATAATTCACCCCTCCACTTT.